The sequence of this T cell receptor (beta chain) was determined in a study of blood T cell repertoires in COVID-19. Study-wide background: The cDNA or gDNA used as material had been derived from T cells, B-cell-depleted T cells, or PBMCs.

This clone appeared a few times. Assay: immunoSEQ multiplex PCR; the TCRdb copy retains only in-frame clones and omits some. The sample has fewer than 350,000 clones; around 85% are singletons. The V gene end was trimmed by 5 bases and the J gene end by 4 bases; junction bases not matched to a gene: 6. The length of the CDR3 is 15 residues. Per the germline V gene, CDR1 is KGHDR and CDR2 is SFDVKD. This sequence originates from a woman aged 30 to 39 who had been exposed to COVID-19. The specimen was PBMCs or T cells enriched from blood (not recorded which). This chain connects TRBV24-1 to TRBJ2-1; 8 bases line up with TRBD2. The CDR3 is CATSGLAGFYNEQFF. DNA of the CDR3: TGTGCCACCAGTGGCCTAGCGGGTTTTTACAATGAGCAGTTCTTC.